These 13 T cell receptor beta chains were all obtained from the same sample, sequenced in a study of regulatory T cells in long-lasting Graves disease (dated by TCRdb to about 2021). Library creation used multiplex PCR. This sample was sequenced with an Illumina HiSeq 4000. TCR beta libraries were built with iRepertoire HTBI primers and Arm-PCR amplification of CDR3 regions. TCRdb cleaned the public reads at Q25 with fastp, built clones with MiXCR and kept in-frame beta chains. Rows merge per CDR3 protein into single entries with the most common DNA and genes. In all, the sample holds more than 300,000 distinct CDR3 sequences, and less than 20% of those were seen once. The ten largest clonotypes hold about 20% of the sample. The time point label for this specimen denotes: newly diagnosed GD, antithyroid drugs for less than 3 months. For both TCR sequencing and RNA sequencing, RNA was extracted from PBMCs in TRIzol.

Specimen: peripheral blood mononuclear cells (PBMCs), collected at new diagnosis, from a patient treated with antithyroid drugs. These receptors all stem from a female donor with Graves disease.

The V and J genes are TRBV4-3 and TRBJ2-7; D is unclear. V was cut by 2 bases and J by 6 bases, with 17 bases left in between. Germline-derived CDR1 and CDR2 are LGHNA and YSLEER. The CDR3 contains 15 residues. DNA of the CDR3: TGCGCCAGCAGCCAAACATCAGTAAGCTATGGCGAGCAGTACTTC. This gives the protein CASSQTSVSYGEQYF.

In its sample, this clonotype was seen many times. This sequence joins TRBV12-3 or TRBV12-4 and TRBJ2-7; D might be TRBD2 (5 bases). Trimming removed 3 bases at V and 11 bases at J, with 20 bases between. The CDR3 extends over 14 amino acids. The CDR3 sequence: CASSLDSGFFEKYF. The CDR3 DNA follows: TGTGCCAGCAGTTTGGACTCGGGGTTCTTTGAGAAGTACTTC.

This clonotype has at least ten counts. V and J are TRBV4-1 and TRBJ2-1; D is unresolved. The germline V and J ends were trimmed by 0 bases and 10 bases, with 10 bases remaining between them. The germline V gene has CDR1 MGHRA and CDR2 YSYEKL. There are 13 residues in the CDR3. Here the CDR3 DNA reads TGCGCCAGCAGCCAAGATAGTGGGCGAGAGCAGTTCTTC. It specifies CASSQDSGREQFF.

The CDR3 DNA follows: TGTGCCAGCAGTTTACCTTGGGCAGGGAGCCCCTACAATGAGCAGTTCTTC. This translates into CASSLPWAGSPYNEQFF. The chain couples TRBV28 to TRBJ2-1; D is possibly TRBD1 or TRBD2 (5 bases each). Trimming shortened V by 2 bases and J by 2 bases, and 16 bases separated the two germline ends. There are 17 residues in the CDR3. From germline, CDR1 is MDHEN and CDR2 SYDVKM.

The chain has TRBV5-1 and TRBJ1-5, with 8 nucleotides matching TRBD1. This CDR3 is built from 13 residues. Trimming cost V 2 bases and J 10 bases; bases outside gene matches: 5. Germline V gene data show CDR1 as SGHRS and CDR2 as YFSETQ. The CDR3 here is CASSFDRGGPQHF. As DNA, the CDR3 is TGCGCCAGCAGCTTTGACAGGGGTGGACCCCAGCATTTT.

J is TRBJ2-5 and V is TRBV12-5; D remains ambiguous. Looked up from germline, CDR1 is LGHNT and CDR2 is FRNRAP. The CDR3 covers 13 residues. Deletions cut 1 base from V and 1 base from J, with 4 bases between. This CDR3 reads CASGLAVQETQYF. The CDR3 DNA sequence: TGTGCTAGTGGTTTGGCGGTCCAAGAGACCCAGTACTTC.

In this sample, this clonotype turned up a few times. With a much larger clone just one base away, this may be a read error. The CDR3 reads CASSEGTLSNYGHTF. CDR3 DNA: TGTGCCAGCAGTGAAGGTACACTCTCTAACTATGGCCACACCTTC. The V call is TRBV6-2 or TRBV6-3, the J call TRBJ1-2; D remains ambiguous. Looked up from germline, CDR1 is MNHEY and CDR2 is SVGEGT. CDR3 size: 15 residues.

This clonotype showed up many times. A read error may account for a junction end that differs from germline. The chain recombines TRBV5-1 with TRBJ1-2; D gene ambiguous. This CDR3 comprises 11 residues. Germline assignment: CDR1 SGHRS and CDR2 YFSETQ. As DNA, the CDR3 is TGTGCCAGCAGCTCCGCTTATGGCTACACCTTC. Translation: CASSSAYGYTF. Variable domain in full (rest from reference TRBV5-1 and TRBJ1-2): KAGVTQTPRYLIKTRGQQVTLSCSPISGHRSVSWYQQTPGQGLQFLFEYFSETQRNKGNFPGRFSGRQFSNSRSEMNVSTLELGDSALYLCASSSAYGYTFGSGTRLTVV.

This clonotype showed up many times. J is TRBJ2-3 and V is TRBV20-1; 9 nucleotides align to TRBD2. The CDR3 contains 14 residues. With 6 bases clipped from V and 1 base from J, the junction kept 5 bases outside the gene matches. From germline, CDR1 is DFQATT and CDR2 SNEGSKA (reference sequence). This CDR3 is CSASGRLGTDTQYF. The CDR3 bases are TGCAGTGCGAGCGGGAGGTTGGGCACAGATACGCAGTATTTT.

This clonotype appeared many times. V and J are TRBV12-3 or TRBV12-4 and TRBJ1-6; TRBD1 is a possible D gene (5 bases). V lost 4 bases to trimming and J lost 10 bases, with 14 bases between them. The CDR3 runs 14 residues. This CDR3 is CASSSRGAGSPLHF. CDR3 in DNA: TGTGCCAGCAGTTCTCGAGGGGCTGGATCACCCCTCCACTTT.

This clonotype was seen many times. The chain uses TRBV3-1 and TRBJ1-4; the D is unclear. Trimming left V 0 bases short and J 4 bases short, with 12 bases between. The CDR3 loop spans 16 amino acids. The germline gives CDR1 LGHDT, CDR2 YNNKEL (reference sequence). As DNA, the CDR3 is TGTGCCAGCAGCCAAGAAGGAATGGGAGTTAATGAAAAACTGTTTTTT. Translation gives CASSQEGMGVNEKLFF.

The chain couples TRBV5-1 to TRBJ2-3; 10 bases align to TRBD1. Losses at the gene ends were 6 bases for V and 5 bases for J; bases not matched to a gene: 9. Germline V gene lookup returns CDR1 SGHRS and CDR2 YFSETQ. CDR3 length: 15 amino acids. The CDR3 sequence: CASNDRDRGGDTQYF. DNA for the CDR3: TGCGCCAGCAATGACCGGGACAGGGGAGGAGATACGCAGTATTTT.

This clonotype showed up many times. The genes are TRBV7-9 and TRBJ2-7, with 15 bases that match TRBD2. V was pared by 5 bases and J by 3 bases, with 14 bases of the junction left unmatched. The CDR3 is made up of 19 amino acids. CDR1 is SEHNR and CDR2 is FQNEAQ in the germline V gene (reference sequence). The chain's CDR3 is CASSPKATGLAGGYYEQYF. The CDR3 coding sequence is TGTGCCAGCAGCCCAAAAGCAACGGGACTAGCGGGAGGATACTACGAGCAGTACTTC.